The clone carrying this TCR beta chain was detected only once. Germline-derived CDR1 and CDR2 are SGHRS and YFSETQ. This CDR3 comprises 15 residues. Trimming pared 4 bases from V and 6 bases from J, leaving 17 bases between. The authors ran a second PCR of about 6 to 11 cycles using a sample-barcoded 5' primer and a J-beta primer mix. TCRdb reanalysed the 5' RACE reads using MiXCR and keeps one entry per CDR3 protein. The data show 800,000 or so distinct CDR3 sequences, 60% to 80% seen once. The sample is drawn from a study of blood T cells in healthy people across ages. The chain combines TRBV5-1 with TRBJ2-1; no reliable D call. This TCR was sampled from a man under 40 in good health. Source material: blood. The CDR3 loop is CASSLSGFLPNEQFF. The CDR3 coding sequence is TGCGCCAGCAGCCTTTCCGGCTTCCTCCCCAATGAGCAGTTCTTC.